A single sample is the source of the 20 T cell receptor beta chains below, sequenced in a study of STAT5B mutations in CD4+ large granular lymphocyte leukemia. Sequencing was performed with immunoSEQ multiplex PCR; in TCRdb, only in-frame clones are kept and a portion is missing. This sample has under 25,000 clones; about two thirds occur once, and the top ten carry around 0.65%. The specimen was CD4+ T cells from blood buffy coats. These receptors came from a human donor in good health.

This clone showed up just a few times. The V gene is TRBV5-4, the J gene TRBJ1-2, with D hard to call. From germline, CDR1 is SGHNT and CDR2 YYREEE (reference sequence). The CDR3 runs 12 residues. V was pared by 4 bases and J by 4 bases, with 8 bases between. The CDR3 DNA sequence: TGTGCCAGCAGCGGATCTAGCTATGGCTACACCTTC. Translating gives CASSGSSYGYTF.

The chain has TRBV6-1 and TRBJ2-4; D unclear. The CDR3 spans 15 residues. V was pared by 8 bases and J by 1 base, with 15 bases between. Germline CDR1 is MNHNS and CDR2 is SASEGT. The CDR3 sequence: CASRDTSWAKNIQYF. The CDR3 region has the DNA TGTGCCAGCCGAGACACGAGTTGGGCCAAAAACATTCAGTACTTC.

This sequence joins TRBV11-2 and TRBJ2-1, with D possibly matching TRBD2 (7 bases). V was trimmed by 1 base and J by 4 bases, leaving 14 bases between them. The CDR3 covers 16 residues. CDR1 is SGHAT, CDR2 FQNNGV, per germline. The CDR3 is CASSLGGGRVYNEQFF. The CDR3 DNA reads as TGTGCCAGCAGCTTAGGGGGGGGCCGCGTGTACAATGAGCAGTTCTTC.

The chain uses TRBV19 and TRBJ1-5; D is unclear. Germline CDR1 and CDR2: LNHDA and SQIVND (reference sequence). V was pared by 6 bases and J by 6 bases, with 18 bases between. CDR3 length: 15 amino acids. The DNA for the CDR3 is TGTGCCAGTAGAATCGGTGCCAGGACGGCTCAGCCCCAGCATTTT. Residues: CASRIGARTAQPQHF. Complete variable domain (other parts from reference TRBV19 and TRBJ1-5): DGGITQSPKYLFRKEGQNVTLSCEQNLNHDAMYWYRQDPGQGLRLIYYSQIVNDFQKGDIAEGYSVSREKKESFPLTVTSAQKNPTAFYLCASRIGARTAQPQHFGDGTRLSIL.

CDR3 residues: CASSLRSLGGYEQYF. CDR3 in DNA: TGTGCCAGCAGTTTACGCAGCCTCGGCGGCTACGAGCAGTACTTC. The chain links TRBV27 to TRBJ2-5; no clear D gene. Near its end, the DNA agrees better with TRBJ2-7, so the J call may be wrong. CDR3 length: 15 amino acids. Germline lookup yields CDR1 MNHEY and CDR2 SMNVEV (reference sequence).

The chain has TRBV10-3 and TRBJ1-6; weak D call: TRBD1 (5 bases). The CDR3 contains 16 residues. V was clipped by 3 bases and J by 7 bases, with 16 bases between them. Germline V lookup: CDR1 ENHRY, CDR2 SYGVKD. The CDR3 coding sequence is TGTGCCATCAGTGATTCCGGGGCCGTATGGAATTCACCCCTCCACTTT. Translation gives CAISDSGAVWNSPLHF.

The chain has TRBV5-6 and TRBJ1-2, with TRBD1 as a possible D gene (6 bases). CDR1 and CDR2 (germline): SGHDT, YYEEEE. Trimming left V 5 bases short and J 7 bases short, with 12 bases between. This CDR3 comprises 12 residues. The CDR3 loop is CASSVTGGGYTF. The CDR3 DNA follows: TGTGCCAGCAGTGTGACAGGTGGTGGCTACACCTTC. Combining the CDR3 with reference TRBV5-6 and TRBJ1-2 gives the whole variable domain DAGVTQSPTHLIKTRGQQVTLRCSPKSGHDTVSWYQQALGQGPQFIFQYYEEEERQRGNFPDRFSGHQFPNYSSELNVNALLLGDSALYLCASSVTGGGYTFGSGTRLTVV.

The chain has TRBV19 and TRBJ2-1; 8 nucleotides agree with TRBD1. Per germline, CDR1 LNHDA and CDR2 SQIVND (reference sequence). The ends lost 6 bases at V and 6 bases at J; junction bases unmatched: 4. The CDR3 sequence is 13 residues long. CDR3 DNA: TGTGCCAGTAGAAGGACAGGGACCAATGAGCAGTTCTTC. Residues: CASRRTGTNEQFF.

V usage is TRBV7-8 and J usage is TRBJ2-7, with 8 nucleotides matching TRBD1. Germline V gene data show CDR1 as SGHVS and CDR2 as FQNEAQ. V was pared by 1 base and J by 1 base, with 3 bases of the junction left unmatched. CDR3 size: 15 residues. CDR3 bases: TGTGCCAGCAGCTTAGTACAGGGGGTTTCCTACGAGCAGTACTTC. Its translation is CASSLVQGVSYEQYF.

J is TRBJ1-1 and V is TRBV30; D is possibly TRBD1 (6 bases). The CDR3 loop spans 13 amino acids. Germline assignment: CDR1 GTSNPN and CDR2 SVGIG (reference sequence). Trimming stripped 0 bases from V and 1 base from J, with 6 bases between. CDR3 residues: CAWSVGGNTEAFF. DNA of the CDR3: TGTGCCTGGAGTGTAGGGGGGAACACTGAAGCTTTCTTT. Drawing the rest from reference TRBV30 and TRBJ1-1, the complete variable domain is SQTIHQWPATLVQPVGSPLSLECTVEGTSNPNLYWYRQAAGRGLQLLFYSVGIGQISSEVPQNLSASRPQDRQFILSSKKLLLSDSGFYLCAWSVGGNTEAFFGQGTRLTVV.

The V call is TRBV6-5, the J call TRBJ2-7, with 8 positions matching TRBD2. Trimming removed 4 bases from V and 2 bases from J; junction bases left unmatched: 1. The CDR3 runs to 13 residues. Germline CDR1 and CDR2: MNHEY and SVGAGI. The CDR3 nucleotides are TGTGCCAGCAGTTTGACTAGCGCCTACGAGCAGTACTTC. This translates into CASSLTSAYEQYF.

The genes are TRBV2 and TRBJ2-5, with D possibly TRBD2 on 6 matching bases. The J call may not be correct, given that the DNA end is closer to TRBJ2-7. Germline CDR1 is SNHLY and CDR2 is FYNNEI. The CDR3 runs to 15 residues. Written as DNA, the CDR3 is TGTGCCAGCACTGGGACTGTAACTAGCTCCTACGAGCAGTACTTC. Protein product: CASTGTVTSSYEQYF.

This rearrangement joins TRBV4-1 to TRBJ2-7, with TRBD1 matching over 8 bases. Germline lookup yields CDR1 MGHRA and CDR2 YSYEKL. Trimming took 1 base from V and 1 from J; bases not matched to a gene: 15. The CDR3 extends over 19 amino acids. CDR3 in amino acids: CASSQGVPRRGRDSYEQYF. CDR3 nucleotide sequence: TGCGCCAGCAGCCAAGGGGTACCTCGCAGGGGGCGAGATTCCTACGAGCAGTACTTC.

V is TRBV4-3 and J is TRBJ1-1; 8 bases align to TRBD1. Germline V gives CDR1 LGHNA, CDR2 YSLEER. The CDR3 loop spans 15 amino acids. The junction had 4 bases not matched to a gene; V was cut back by 0 bases and J by 4 bases. Here the CDR3 DNA reads TGCGCCAGCAGCCAAGAACAGGGGGGAGGCACTGAAGCTTTCTTT. Translated, it gives CASSQEQGGGTEAFF.

This clone has a handful of counts. J is TRBJ1-5 and V is TRBV4-1; D not certain. V lost 1 base and J lost 7, with 14 bases in between. The CDR3 loop spans 15 amino acids. Germline assignment: CDR1 MGHRA and CDR2 YSYEKL. The chain's CDR3 is CASSQVVNGRQPQHF. The CDR3 DNA is TGCGCCAGCAGCCAAGTGGTAAATGGGAGACAGCCCCAGCATTTT.

V is TRBV7-8 and J is TRBJ2-3; no firm D call. Germline V CDR1 and CDR2: SGHVS, FQNEAQ. This CDR3 region has 13 residues. V was cut by 0 bases and J by 8 bases, with 9 bases left in between. CDR3 coding DNA: TGTGCCAGCAGCTTAGCGCCTGGGGTTACGCAGTATTTT. This gives the protein CASSLAPGVTQYF.

This chain joins TRBV19 and TRBJ1-2; 10 positions match TRBD1. The CDR3 contains 14 residues. The V segment lost 5 bases and the J segment 7 bases; nucleotides outside the gene matches: 7. Germline CDR1 and CDR2: LNHDA and SQIVND (reference sequence). In DNA, the CDR3 is TGTGCCAGTAGTCCTCGGGACAGGGGTTCTGGCTACACCTTC. This encodes CASSPRDRGSGYTF.

The gene calls are TRBV7-9 and TRBJ1-5; D is unresolved. The CDR3 loop spans 15 amino acids. V shed 5 bases and J shed 0 bases, with 11 bases lying between them. Germline CDR1 and CDR2: SEHNR and FQNEAQ (reference sequence). CDR3 DNA: TGTGCCAGCAGCGCTAGACCGGATAGCAATCAGCCCCAGCATTTT. This encodes CASSARPDSNQPQHF.

This chain connects TRBV7-9 to TRBJ1-2; D remains unclear. Germline V lookup: CDR1 SEHNR, CDR2 FQNEAQ (reference sequence). The length of the CDR3 is 15 residues. Trimming pared 2 bases from V and 2 bases from J, leaving 12 bases between. The CDR3 DNA reads TGTGCCAGCAGCTTACGGGATCGGGGAAACTATGGCTACACCTTC. Translation gives CASSLRDRGNYGYTF.

The genes are TRBV18 and TRBJ2-5, with TRBD1 as a possible D gene (5 bases). CDR3 length equals 14 residues. V was shortened by 3 bases and J by 2 bases, with 10 bases between the two germline ends. The V gene's germline CDR1 is KGHSH and CDR2 LQKENI. The DNA for the CDR3 is TGTGCCAGCTCACCTCGACAGAGGCAAGAGACCCAGTACTTC. Amino acid sequence: CASSPRQRQETQYF.